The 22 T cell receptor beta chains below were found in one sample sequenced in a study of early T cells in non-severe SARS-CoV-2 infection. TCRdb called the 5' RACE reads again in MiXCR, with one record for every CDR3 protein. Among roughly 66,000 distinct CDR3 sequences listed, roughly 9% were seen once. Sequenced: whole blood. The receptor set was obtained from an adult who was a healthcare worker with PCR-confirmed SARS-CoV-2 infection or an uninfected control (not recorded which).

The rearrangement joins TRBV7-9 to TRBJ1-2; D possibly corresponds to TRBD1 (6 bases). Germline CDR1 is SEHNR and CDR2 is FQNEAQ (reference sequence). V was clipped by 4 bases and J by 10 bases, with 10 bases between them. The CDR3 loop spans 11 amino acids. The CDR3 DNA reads TGTGCCAGCAGCTCCCGGGACACCTACACCTTC. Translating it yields CASSSRDTYTF.

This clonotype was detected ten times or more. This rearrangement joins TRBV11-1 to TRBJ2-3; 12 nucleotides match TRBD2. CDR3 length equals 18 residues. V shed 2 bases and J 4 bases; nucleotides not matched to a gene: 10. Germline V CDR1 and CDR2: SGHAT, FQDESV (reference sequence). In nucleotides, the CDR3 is TGTGCCAGCAGCTTATTTCGACTAGCGGGAGATCACGCAGATACGCAGTATTTT. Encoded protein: CASSLFRLAGDHADTQYF.

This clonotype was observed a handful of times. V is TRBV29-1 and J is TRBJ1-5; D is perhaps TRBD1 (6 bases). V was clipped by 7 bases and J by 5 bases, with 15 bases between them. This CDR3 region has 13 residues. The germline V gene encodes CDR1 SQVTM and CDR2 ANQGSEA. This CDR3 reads CSAGGQGDQPQHF. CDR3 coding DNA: TGCAGCGCTGGGGGGCAGGGAGATCAGCCCCAGCATTTT.

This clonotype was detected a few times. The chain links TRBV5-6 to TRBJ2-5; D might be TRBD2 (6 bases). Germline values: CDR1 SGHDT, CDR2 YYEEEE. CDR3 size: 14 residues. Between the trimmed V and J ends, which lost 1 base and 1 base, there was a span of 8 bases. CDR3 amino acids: CASSLWEVQETQYF. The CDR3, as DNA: TGTGCCAGCAGCTTGTGGGAGGTCCAAGAGACCCAGTACTTC. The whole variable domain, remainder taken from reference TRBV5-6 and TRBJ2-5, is DAGVTQSPTHLIKTRGQQVTLRCSPKSGHDTVSWYQQALGQGPQFIFQYYEEEERQRGNFPDRFSGHQFPNYSSELNVNALLLGDSALYLCASSLWEVQETQYFGPGTRLLVL.

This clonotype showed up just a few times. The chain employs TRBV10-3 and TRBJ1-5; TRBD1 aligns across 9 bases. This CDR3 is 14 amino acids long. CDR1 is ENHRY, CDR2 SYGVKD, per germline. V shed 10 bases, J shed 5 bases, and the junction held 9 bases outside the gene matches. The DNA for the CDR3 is TGTGCCACCCGGGACAGGGCGAAGGATCAGCCCCAGCATTTT. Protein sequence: CATRDRAKDQPQHF.

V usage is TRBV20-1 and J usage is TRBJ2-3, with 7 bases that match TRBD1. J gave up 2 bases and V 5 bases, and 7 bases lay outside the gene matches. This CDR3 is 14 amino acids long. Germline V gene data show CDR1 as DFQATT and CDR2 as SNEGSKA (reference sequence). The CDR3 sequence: CSAPRQGATDTQYF. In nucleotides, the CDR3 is TGCAGTGCTCCCCGACAGGGAGCCACAGATACGCAGTATTTT.

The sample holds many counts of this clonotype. CDR3 bases: TGCGCCAGCAGCACTAGCGGGAGCGGGCACGAGCAGTACTTC. As protein: CASSTSGSGHEQYF. The chain links TRBV5-1 to TRBJ2-7, with 11 positions matching TRBD2. There are 14 residues in the CDR3. The ends lost 4 bases at V and 5 bases at J; junction bases unmatched: 5. Germline V gene data show CDR1 as SGHRS and CDR2 as YFSETQ. Filled out from reference TRBV5-1 and TRBJ2-7, the complete variable domain reads KAGVTQTPRYLIKTRGQQVTLSCSPISGHRSVSWYQQTPGQGLQFLFEYFSETQRNKGNFPGRFSGRQFSNSRSEMNVSTLELGDSALYLCASSTSGSGHEQYFGPGTRLTVT.

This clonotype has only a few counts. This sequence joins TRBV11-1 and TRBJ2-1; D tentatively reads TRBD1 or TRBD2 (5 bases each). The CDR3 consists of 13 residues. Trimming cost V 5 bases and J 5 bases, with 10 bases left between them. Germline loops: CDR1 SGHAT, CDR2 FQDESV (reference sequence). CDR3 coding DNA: TGTGCCAGCAGCCTGGGACGGAACAATGAGCAGTTCTTC. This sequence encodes CASSLGRNNEQFF.

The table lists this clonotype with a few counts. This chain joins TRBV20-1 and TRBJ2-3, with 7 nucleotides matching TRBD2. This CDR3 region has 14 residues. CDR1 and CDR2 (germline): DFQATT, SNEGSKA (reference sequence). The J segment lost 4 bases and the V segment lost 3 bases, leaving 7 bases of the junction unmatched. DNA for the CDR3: TGCAGTGCTAGGATGGCGGGAGTCTCAGATACGCAGTATTTT. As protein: CSARMAGVSDTQYF.

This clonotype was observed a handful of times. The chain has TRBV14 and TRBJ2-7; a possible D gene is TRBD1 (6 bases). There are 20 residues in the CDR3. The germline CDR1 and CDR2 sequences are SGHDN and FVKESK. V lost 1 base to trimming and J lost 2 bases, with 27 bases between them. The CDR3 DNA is TGTGCCAGCAGCCAAGGCAAGGCTGCCTGGGACACCCAAACCCCCTACGAGCAGTACTTC. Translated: CASSQGKAAWDTQTPYEQYF.

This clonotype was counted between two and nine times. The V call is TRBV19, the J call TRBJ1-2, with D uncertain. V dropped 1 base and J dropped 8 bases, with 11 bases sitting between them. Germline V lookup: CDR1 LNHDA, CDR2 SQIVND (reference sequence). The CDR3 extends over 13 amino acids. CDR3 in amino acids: CASSIGTVPGYTF. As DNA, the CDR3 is TGTGCCAGTAGTATAGGAACCGTTCCGGGCTACACCTTC.

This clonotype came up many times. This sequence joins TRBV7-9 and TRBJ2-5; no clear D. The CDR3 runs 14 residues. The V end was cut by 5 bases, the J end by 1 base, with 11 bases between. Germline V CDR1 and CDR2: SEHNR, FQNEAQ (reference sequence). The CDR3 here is CASSLDRFQETQYF. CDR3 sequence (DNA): TGTGCCAGCAGCCTCGATCGGTTCCAAGAGACCCAGTACTTC.

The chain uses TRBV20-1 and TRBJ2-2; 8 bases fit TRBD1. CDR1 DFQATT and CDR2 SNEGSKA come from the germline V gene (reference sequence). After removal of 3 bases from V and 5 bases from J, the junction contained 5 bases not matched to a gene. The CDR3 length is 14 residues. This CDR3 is CSARWQGATGELFF. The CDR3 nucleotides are TGCAGTGCTAGGTGGCAGGGGGCAACCGGGGAGCTGTTTTTT.

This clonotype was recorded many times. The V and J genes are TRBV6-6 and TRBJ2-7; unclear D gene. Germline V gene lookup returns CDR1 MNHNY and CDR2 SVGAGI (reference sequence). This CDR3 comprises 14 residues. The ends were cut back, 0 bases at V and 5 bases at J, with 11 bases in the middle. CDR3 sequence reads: CASSYSKQPNEQYF. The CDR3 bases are TGTGCCAGCAGTTACTCGAAGCAGCCCAACGAGCAGTACTTC.

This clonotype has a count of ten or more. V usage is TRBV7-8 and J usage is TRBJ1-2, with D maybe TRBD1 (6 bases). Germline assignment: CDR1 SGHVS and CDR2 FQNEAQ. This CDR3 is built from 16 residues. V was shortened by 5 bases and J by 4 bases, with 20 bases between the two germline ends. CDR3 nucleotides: TGTGCCAGCAGCCCCCGGGGGGAGGGGGGCGTCTATGGCTACACCTTC. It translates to CASSPRGEGGVYGYTF.

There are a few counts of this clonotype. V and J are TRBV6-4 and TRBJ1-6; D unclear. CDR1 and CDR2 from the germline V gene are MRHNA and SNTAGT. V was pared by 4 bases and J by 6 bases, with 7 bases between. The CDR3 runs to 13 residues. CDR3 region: CASSANGNSPLHF. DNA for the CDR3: TGTGCCAGCAGTGCCAACGGTAATTCACCCCTCCACTTT.

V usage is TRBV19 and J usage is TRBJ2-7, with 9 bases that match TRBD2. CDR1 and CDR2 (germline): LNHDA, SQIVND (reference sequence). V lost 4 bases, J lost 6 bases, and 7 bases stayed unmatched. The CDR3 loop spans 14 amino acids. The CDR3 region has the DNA TGTGCCAGTAGTAGGCCGGGACTAGCCTCCGAGCAGTACTTC. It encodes CASSRPGLASEQYF.

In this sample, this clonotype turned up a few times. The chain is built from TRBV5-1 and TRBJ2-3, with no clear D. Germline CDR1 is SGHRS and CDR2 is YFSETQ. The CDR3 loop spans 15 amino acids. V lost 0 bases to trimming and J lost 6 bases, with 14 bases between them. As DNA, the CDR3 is TGCGCCAGCAGCTTGGAACAGTCTTCTCACGATACGCAGTATTTT. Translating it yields CASSLEQSSHDTQYF.

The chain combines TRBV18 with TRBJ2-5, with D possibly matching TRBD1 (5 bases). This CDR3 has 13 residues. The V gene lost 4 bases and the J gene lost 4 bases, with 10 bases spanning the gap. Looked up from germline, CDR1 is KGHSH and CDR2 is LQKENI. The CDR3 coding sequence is TGTGCCAGCTCACAACAGGAGATAGAGACCCAGTACTTC. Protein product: CASSQQEIETQYF.

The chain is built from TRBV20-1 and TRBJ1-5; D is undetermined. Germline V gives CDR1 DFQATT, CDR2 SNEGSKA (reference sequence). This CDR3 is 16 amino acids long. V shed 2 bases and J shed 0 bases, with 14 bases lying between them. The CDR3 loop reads CSARTQVEGSNQPQHF. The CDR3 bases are TGCAGTGCTAGAACCCAGGTAGAGGGTAGCAATCAGCCCCAGCATTTT.

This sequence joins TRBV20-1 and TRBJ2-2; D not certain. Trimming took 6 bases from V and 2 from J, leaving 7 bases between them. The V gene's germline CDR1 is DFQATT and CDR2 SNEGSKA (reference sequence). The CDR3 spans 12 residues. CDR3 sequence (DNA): TGCAGTGCGCGCCCCAACACCGGGGAGCTGTTTTTT. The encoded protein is CSARPNTGELFF.

This CDR3 reads CASRATGLLETQYF. The CDR3 DNA follows: TGCGCCAGCAGGGCGACAGGGTTGTTGGAGACCCAGTACTTC. The V call is TRBV10-2, the J call TRBJ2-5; 7 bases match TRBD1. This CDR3 is built from 14 residues. J gave up 5 bases and V 6 bases, and 9 bases lay outside the gene matches. Germline CDR1 reads WSHSY; CDR2 reads SAAADI.